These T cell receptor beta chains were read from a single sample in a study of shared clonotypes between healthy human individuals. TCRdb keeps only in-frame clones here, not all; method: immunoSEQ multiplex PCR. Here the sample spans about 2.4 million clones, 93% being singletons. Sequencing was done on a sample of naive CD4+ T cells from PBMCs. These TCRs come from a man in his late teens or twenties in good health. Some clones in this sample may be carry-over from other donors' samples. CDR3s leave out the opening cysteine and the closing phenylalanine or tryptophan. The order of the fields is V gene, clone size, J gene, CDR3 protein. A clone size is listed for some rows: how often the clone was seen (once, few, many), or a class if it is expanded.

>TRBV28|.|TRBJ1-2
ASRWGRAANYGYT
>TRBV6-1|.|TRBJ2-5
ASSWDPESGETQY
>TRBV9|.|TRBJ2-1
ASSVTGGLAGGEYNEQF
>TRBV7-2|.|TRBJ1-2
ASSLGASRGRWYYGYT
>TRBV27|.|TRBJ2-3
ASSRSYGGTDTQY
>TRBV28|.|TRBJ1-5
ASSLAAGSNQPQH
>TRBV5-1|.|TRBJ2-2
ASSLPGGGGELF
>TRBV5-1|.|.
ASSSTSLGSSYEQY
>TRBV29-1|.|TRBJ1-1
SVGGQWGTEAF
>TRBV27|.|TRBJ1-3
ASSLSGVHSGNTIY
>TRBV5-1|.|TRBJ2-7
ASSATGPGEQY
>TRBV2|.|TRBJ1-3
ASRMYTGGGGNTIY
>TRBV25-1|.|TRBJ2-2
ASKRTGPNTGELF
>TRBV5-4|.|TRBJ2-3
ASSLGGSGTDTQY
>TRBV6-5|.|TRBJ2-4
ASSYSVGKGNIQY
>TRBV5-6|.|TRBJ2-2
ASSLFRVSNTGELF
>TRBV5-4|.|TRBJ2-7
ASSLGQGISYEQY
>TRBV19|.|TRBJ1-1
ASSAGQTLNTEAF
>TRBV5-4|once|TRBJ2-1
ASSIYRGGYNEQF
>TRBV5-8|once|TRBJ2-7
ASSLGSYSYEQY
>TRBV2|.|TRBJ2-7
ASSEARGLAGASYEQY
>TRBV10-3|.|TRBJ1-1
AISDYAGNTEAF
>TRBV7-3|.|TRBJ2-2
ASSLEGTGELF
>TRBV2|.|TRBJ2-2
ASIQRGQGGGELF
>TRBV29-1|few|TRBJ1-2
SVRATGGYT
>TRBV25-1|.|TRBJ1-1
ASSDPADALKAF
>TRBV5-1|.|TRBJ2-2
ASSLAPLATAGELF
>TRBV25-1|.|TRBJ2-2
ASSEPGGPNTGELF
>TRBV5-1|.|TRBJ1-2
ASSPPIGTGGYGYT
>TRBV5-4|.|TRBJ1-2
ASSLTENYGYT
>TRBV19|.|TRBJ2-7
ASSISWTGRHEQY